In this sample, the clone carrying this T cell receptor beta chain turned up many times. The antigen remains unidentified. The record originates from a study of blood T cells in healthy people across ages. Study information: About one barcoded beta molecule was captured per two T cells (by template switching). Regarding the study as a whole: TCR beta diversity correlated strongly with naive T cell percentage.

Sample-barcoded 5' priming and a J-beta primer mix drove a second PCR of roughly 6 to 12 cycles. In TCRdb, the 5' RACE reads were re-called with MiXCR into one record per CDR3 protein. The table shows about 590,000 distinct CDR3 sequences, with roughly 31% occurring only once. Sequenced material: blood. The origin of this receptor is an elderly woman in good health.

The CDR3 protein is CASSSTSGGAYEQYF. In DNA form, the CDR3 reads TGTGCCAGCAGTTCTACTAGCGGGGGGGCCTACGAGCAGTACTTC. J is TRBJ2-5 and V is TRBV12-3 or TRBV12-4, with TRBD2 identical over 13 bases. The assigned J gene may be wrong: the sequence end matches TRBJ2-7 better. The CDR3 consists of 15 residues.